The T cell receptor (beta chain) described here comes from a study of long-term antiretroviral therapy in people with HIV. Whole-study context: The earliest samples came about a decade before the 2015 immediate-ART recommendation.

The study's findings and limits: Blood in the study was drawn between 2004 and 2017, possibly under older ART regimens, which may be less effective than current ones.

This clone was detected once. Its cognate antigen is unknown. At survey level, the immunoSEQ assay was run in its v3.0 version. Repertoires were generated with immunoSEQ multiplex PCR, while TCRdb's copy carries only in-frame clones and drops some. The table includes 12,000 to 15,000 clones, 75% to 85% detected once. This specimen was unsorted PBMCs, taken 3.2 years before starting antiretroviral therapy. The sequence was obtained from a man aged 40-50 years with HIV.

The CDR3 protein is CSVQIAGSTDTQYF. CDR3 DNA: TGCAGCGTCCAGATAGCGGGGAGCACAGATACGCAGTATTTT. The chain recombines TRBV29-1 with TRBJ2-3; TRBD2 matches 8 bases. V shed 6 bases and J 0 bases; nucleotides not matched to a gene: 5. The V gene's germline CDR1 is SQVTM and CDR2 ANQGSEA. The CDR3 is 14 amino acids.